The clone carrying this T cell receptor (beta chain) was found once. The antigen remains unidentified. V was cut by 1 base and J by 7 bases, with 13 bases left in between. The germline V gene has CDR1 SGHAT and CDR2 FQNNGV. This CDR3 contains 15 residues. The record originates from a study of cytomegalovirus exposure and HLA in healthy donors. Findings of the study overall: About 87% or about 30% of the time was how often most TCR beta V segments were productive, according to an earlier analysis.

The PCR made use of 60 Vbeta and 13 Jbeta primers. Produced via immunoSEQ multiplex PCR; TCRdb's table is partial and in-frame only. Counted here are roughly 190,000 clones, roughly 81% occurring once; the ten biggest clones make up around 3.3%. Source material: PBMCs. The sequence came from a woman under 40 in good health and CMV-seropositive. The chain couples TRBV11-2 to TRBJ1-4; unclear D gene. CDR3 DNA: TGTGCCAGCAGCTTAGGGGCGGGGTCGGCTGAAAAACTGTTTTTT. It translates to CASSLGAGSAEKLFF.